The 30 T cell receptor beta chains listed next were all sequenced from one sample in a study of blood T cell repertoires in COVID-19 (dated by TCRdb to about 2020). The receptor library was made with the immunoSEQ multiplex PCR assay. Drawn from immuneACCESS, this table holds only the in-frame rearrangements with V and J called that TCRdb kept. Clones are partly lost; checked studies trace under half to an unresolved V gene and leave the rest unexplained. The sample table contains 150,000 or so clones; only one count was recorded for about 80% of them. The biggest ten clones account for over 10% of the sample. Sequenced sample: peripheral blood. Every receptor here comes from a man in his 70s who had recovered from COVID-19.

This chain joins TRBV7-3 and TRBJ2-1; TRBD1 is a possible D gene (6 bases). Germline V gives CDR1 SGHTA, CDR2 FQGTGA. The CDR3 loop spans 15 amino acids. Trimming took off 0 bases at V and 7 bases at J, with 13 bases between the two ends. The CDR3 bases are TGTGCCAGCAGCTTAACATTCCAGGGGCAAAATGAGCAGTTCTTC. The encoded protein is CASSLTFQGQNEQFF.

The chain couples TRBV5-1 to TRBJ1-3; D remains unclear. CDR3 size: 17 residues. Germline values: CDR1 SGHRS, CDR2 YFSETQ. V shed 0 bases and J shed 1 base, with 14 bases lying between them. The CDR3 sequence: CASSLDLGGISGNTIYF. CDR3 nucleotide sequence: TGCGCCAGCAGCTTGGATTTGGGAGGCATTTCTGGAAACACCATATATTTT.

The chain carries TRBV4-1 and TRBJ2-1; 7 nucleotides align to TRBD2. Germline assignment: CDR1 MGHRA and CDR2 YSYEKL. The V gene end was trimmed by 1 base and the J gene end by 0 bases; junction bases not matched to a gene: 3. The CDR3 consists of 16 residues. The CDR3 here is CASSQVREISYNEQFF. The CDR3 nucleotides are TGCGCCAGCAGCCAAGTGCGGGAGATCTCCTACAATGAGCAGTTCTTC.

The chain joins TRBV10-2 to TRBJ2-4, with a possible D match to TRBD1 (5 bases). The CDR3 runs to 15 residues. V lost 6 bases and J lost 3, with 15 bases in between. Germline assignment: CDR1 WSHSY and CDR2 SAAADI. Here the CDR3 reads CASRGSRVDKNIQYF. The DNA for the CDR3 is TGCGCCAGCAGAGGAAGCAGGGTTGACAAAAACATTCAGTACTTC.

Remarks on this clone: This sample also contains other DNA sequences that code for the same CDR3. This chain joins TRBV27 and TRBJ2-7, with 11 bases that match TRBD2. With V trimmed by 5 bases and J by 4 bases, 4 bases remained unmatched. The CDR3 extends over 14 amino acids. From germline, CDR1 is MNHEY and CDR2 SMNVEV (reference sequence). This chain's CDR3 is CASSPGTSGYEQYF. The CDR3 nucleotides read TGTGCCAGCAGTCCCGGGACTAGCGGATACGAGCAGTACTTC.

This clone was detected a few times. The gene calls are TRBV2 and TRBJ2-7; TRBD2 matches 12 bases. Germline trimming cut 0 bases from V and 3 bases from J; bases unmatched to any gene: 0. Per germline, CDR1 SNHLY and CDR2 FYNNEI. The CDR3 totals 15 residues. The CDR3 sequence is CASSEALAGGYEQYF. For the CDR3, the DNA is TGTGCCAGCAGTGAAGCACTAGCGGGAGGCTACGAGCAGTACTTC.

V is TRBV29-1 and J is TRBJ2-3, with a weak D call TRBD2 (6 bases). Germline CDR1 SQVTM, CDR2 ANQGSEA. Trimming removed 7 bases at V and 4 bases at J, with 12 bases between. CDR3 size: 12 residues. The CDR3 nucleotides are TGCAGCGCCCTCTCGGGGGCAGATACGCAGTATTTT. Protein product: CSALSGADTQYF.

V is TRBV6-5 and J is TRBJ1-1; D uncertain. The germline CDR1 and CDR2 sequences are MNHEY and SVGAGI. CDR3 length equals 13 residues. Trimming took 5 bases from V and 0 from J, leaving 7 bases between them. The CDR3 loop reads CASSRTVNTEAFF. CDR3 DNA: TGTGCCAGCAGTCGGACTGTGAACACTGAAGCTTTCTTT.

The DNA for the CDR3 is TGCGCCAGCAGCTTGGGTCCTAGCGGGGCCCTTCGGGAGCAGTACTTC. This gives the protein CASSLGPSGALREQYF. The chain links TRBV5-1 to TRBJ2-7; TRBD2 matches at 9 bases. This CDR3 region has 16 residues. Per the germline V gene, CDR1 is SGHRS and CDR2 is YFSETQ. The trim removed 0 bases at V and 7 bases at J, leaving 11 bases unmatched.

The chain joins TRBV28 to TRBJ2-7; TRBD1 matches 11 bases. In germline, CDR1 is MDHEN, CDR2 SYDVKM. V was pared by 6 bases and J by 4 bases, with 5 bases of the junction left unmatched. The CDR3 runs 14 residues. DNA of the CDR3: TGTGCCAGCAGCCCTGGGACAGGGGGGTACGAGCAGTACTTC. Protein product: CASSPGTGGYEQYF. Using reference TRBV28 and TRBJ2-7 for the parts outside the CDR3, the full variable domain is DVKVTQSSRYLVKRTGEKVFLECVQDMDHENMFWYRQDPGLGLRLIYFSYDVKMKEKGDIPEGYSVSREKKERFSLILESASTNQTSMYLCASSPGTGGYEQYFGPGTRLTVT.

The chain uses TRBV3-1 (or the pseudogene TRBV3-2) and TRBJ2-5, with D possibly matching TRBD1 (6 bases). Trimming stripped 4 bases from V and 2 bases from J, with 11 bases between. Germline V CDR1 and CDR2: LGHDT, YNNKEL (reference sequence). The CDR3 has 14 amino acids. The CDR3 here is CASSPRQDQETQYF. DNA for the CDR3: TGTGCCAGCAGCCCTAGACAGGATCAAGAGACCCAGTACTTC.

The rearrangement joins TRBV4-3 to TRBJ2-7, with a tentative D call TRBD1 (5 bases). Germline-derived CDR1 and CDR2 are LGHNA and YSLEER. V gave up 2 bases and J gave up 0 bases, with 14 bases separating them. The CDR3 consists of 16 residues. CDR3 sequence reads: CASSQTLTANSYEQYF. The CDR3 DNA follows: TGCGCCAGCAGCCAAACACTGACAGCCAACTCCTACGAGCAGTACTTC.

The chain couples TRBV7-9 to TRBJ2-2, with 7 positions matching TRBD1. Germline-derived CDR1 and CDR2 are SEHNR and FQNEAQ (reference sequence). V lost 5 bases, J lost 4 bases, and 7 bases stayed unmatched. The CDR3 extends over 15 amino acids. CDR3 nucleotide sequence: TGTGCCAGCAGCCCCCGTCGGGACAGCACCGGGGAGCTGTTTTTT. This encodes CASSPRRDSTGELFF.

The chain links TRBV18 to TRBJ2-1; 8 bases fit TRBD2. The germline V gene has CDR1 KGHSH and CDR2 LQKENI. V was clipped by 0 bases and J by 9 bases; unmatched bases: 7. The CDR3 totals 15 residues. The CDR3 is CASSPPTGGRGEQFF. In DNA, the CDR3 is TGTGCCAGCTCACCACCTACGGGAGGGCGTGGTGAGCAGTTCTTC.

This clone was seen once. This chain joins TRBV5-1 and TRBJ2-1; TRBD2 matches at 11 bases. Germline-derived CDR1 and CDR2 are SGHRS and YFSETQ. Germline trimming cut 6 bases from V and 1 base from J; bases unmatched to any gene: 12. The CDR3 is 18 residues long. CDR3 region: CASTRGSGRGLSYNEQFF. The CDR3, as DNA: TGCGCCAGCACTCGGGGTAGCGGGAGGGGATTGTCCTACAATGAGCAGTTCTTC.

This chain links TRBV19 with TRBJ2-1; the match to TRBD1 covers 8 bases. J was trimmed by 6 bases and V by 5 bases; bases with no gene match: 9. The CDR3 runs 15 residues. Germline-derived CDR1 and CDR2 are LNHDA and SQIVND (reference sequence). CDR3 residues: CASSDQGAESNEQFF. CDR3 bases: TGTGCCAGTAGTGATCAGGGGGCGGAGAGCAATGAGCAGTTCTTC.

The rearrangement joins TRBV6-5 to TRBJ1-3; TRBD1 agrees at 7 bases. Trimming at V came to 6 bases and at J to 2 bases, leaving 4 bases not matched to a gene. CDR1 and CDR2 from the germline V gene are MNHEY and SVGAGI. CDR3 size: 14 residues. CDR3: CASSRGQTGNTIYF. DNA of the CDR3: TGTGCCAGCAGCCGGGGACAGACTGGAAACACCATATATTTT.

J is TRBJ1-5 and V is TRBV6-5, with a weak D call TRBD1 (6 bases). V lost 6 bases to trimming and J lost 5 bases, with 14 bases between them. The length of the CDR3 is 14 residues. Germline values: CDR1 MNHEY, CDR2 SVGAGI. CDR3 nucleotide sequence: TGTGCCAGCAGCCCCGGGGGGGGCCATCAGCCCCAGCATTTT. It yields the protein CASSPGGGHQPQHF.

The V call is TRBV7-6, the J call TRBJ2-1; 7 nucleotides agree with TRBD2. The CDR3 loop spans 14 amino acids. Looked up from germline, CDR1 is SGHVS and CDR2 is FNYEAQ. V lost 1 base, J lost 9 bases, and 6 bases stayed unmatched. The CDR3 is CASSLGGGSAEQFF. CDR3 DNA: TGTGCCAGCAGCTTAGGGGGCGGGAGCGCTGAGCAGTTCTTC.

The chain links TRBV28 to TRBJ2-1, with 9 positions matching TRBD2. With V trimmed by 2 bases and J by 6 bases, 5 bases remained unmatched. The germline CDR1 and CDR2 sequences are MDHEN and SYDVKM. The CDR3 runs to 15 residues. CDR3 sequence (DNA): TGTGCCAGCAGTTTACGGCTAGCGGGGCCCAATGAGCAGTTCTTC. Translating it yields CASSLRLAGPNEQFF.

This chain uses TRBV10-2 with TRBJ1-1; D is undetermined. Germline-derived CDR1 and CDR2 are WSHSY and SAAADI. V shed 4 bases and J shed 4 bases, with 13 bases lying between them. The CDR3 is 14 amino acids. For the CDR3, the DNA is TGCGCCAGCAGTGGCAGGCTCCGCGTCACTGAAGCTTTCTTT. Translated, it gives CASSGRLRVTEAFF.

A few counts support this clone. V gene TRBV7-9 combines with J gene TRBJ2-1, with a weak D call TRBD1 (5 bases). The ends were cut back, 5 bases at V and 0 bases at J, with 8 bases in the middle. The germline gives CDR1 SEHNR, CDR2 FQNEAQ (reference sequence). The CDR3 runs 14 residues. The CDR3 loop is CASSRQSSYNEQFF. The CDR3 bases are TGTGCCAGCAGCAGACAGAGCTCCTACAATGAGCAGTTCTTC. Combining the CDR3 with reference TRBV7-9 and TRBJ2-1 gives the whole variable domain DTGVSQNPRHKITKRGQNVTFRCDPISEHNRLYWYRQTLGQGPEFLTYFQNEAQLEKSRLLSDRFSAERPKGSFSTLEIQRTEQGDSAMYLCASSRQSSYNEQFFGPGTRLTVL.

The J gene is TRBJ2-5, the V gene TRBV6-2 or TRBV6-3; TRBD2 agrees at 7 bases. The CDR3 runs to 14 residues. Trimming cost V 5 bases and J 7 bases; bases outside gene matches: 10. CDR1 and CDR2 from the germline V gene are MNHEY and SVGEGT. For the CDR3, the DNA is TGTGCCAGCAGTAGCCTGAGCGGGAAGTGGACCCAGTACTTC. It encodes CASSSLSGKWTQYF.

This clone was seen just once. V gene TRBV5-4 combines with J gene TRBJ2-1; 8 bases are shared with TRBD1. Germline V lookup: CDR1 SGHNT, CDR2 YYREEE (reference sequence). The junction had 2 bases not matched to a gene; V was cut back by 3 bases and J by 6 bases. The CDR3 runs to 13 residues. CDR3 residues: CASSYDRGNEQFF. CDR3 bases: TGTGCCAGCAGCTACGACAGGGGCAATGAGCAGTTCTTC. The variable domain in full, with the rest retrieved from reference TRBV5-4 and TRBJ2-1, is ETGVTQSPTHLIKTRGQQVTLRCSSQSGHNTVSWYQQALGQGPQFIFQYYREEENGRGNFPPRFSGLQFPNYSSELNVNALELDDSALYLCASSYDRGNEQFFGPGTRLTVL.

This clone showed up just a few times. The rearrangement uses TRBV9 and TRBJ1-3; tentatively, D is TRBD1 (5 bases). The V end was cut by 0 bases, the J end by 4 bases, with 11 bases between. From germline, CDR1 is SGDLS and CDR2 YYNGEE. The CDR3 is 15 amino acids. CDR3 amino acids: CASSVGLTEGNTIYF. CDR3 in DNA: TGTGCCAGCAGCGTAGGTCTGACAGAGGGAAACACCATATATTTT.

The rearrangement links TRBV6-6 to TRBJ1-1; no clear D gene. CDR3 length: 15 residues. CDR1 MNHNY and CDR2 SVGAGI come from the germline V gene (reference sequence). V was shortened by 8 bases and J by 2 bases, with 18 bases between the two germline ends. CDR3 region: CASRLTPTSNTEAFF. The CDR3 DNA follows: TGTGCCAGCCGCCTTACTCCTACCTCAAACACTGAAGCTTTCTTT.

The chain's CDR3 is CASRTNTGELFF. The CDR3 region has the DNA TGCGCCAGCAGGACAAACACCGGGGAGCTGTTTTTT. The V gene is TRBV5-1, the J gene TRBJ2-2; no reliable D call. Germline V gives CDR1 SGHRS, CDR2 YFSETQ. The CDR3 spans 12 residues. V dropped 5 bases and J dropped 2 bases, with 4 bases sitting between them.

This clone is a singleton in its sample. V usage is TRBV27 and J usage is TRBJ1-1; 12 bases line up with TRBD1. Trimming took 5 bases from V and 0 from J; bases not matched to a gene: 4. The V gene's germline CDR1 is MNHEY and CDR2 SMNVEV (reference sequence). The CDR3 covers 16 residues. The CDR3 bases are TGTGCCAGCAGTCCCGGGACAGGGGGCTTGAACACTGAAGCTTTCTTT. This translates into CASSPGTGGLNTEAFF.

This chain uses TRBV10-2 with TRBJ1-1; 8 nucleotides match TRBD1. The CDR3 covers 13 residues. Germline values: CDR1 WSHSY, CDR2 SAAADI. V lost 6 bases and J lost 1; bases outside the gene matches: 1. This chain's CDR3 is CASRTGANTEAFF. In nucleotides, the CDR3 is TGCGCCAGCAGGACAGGGGCGAACACTGAAGCTTTCTTT.

CDR3 in DNA: TGTGCCAGCAGCGCCCAGGGGGGACAGGGGGGAGAGACCCAGTACTTC. It yields the protein CASSAQGGQGGETQYF. The rearrangement uses TRBV9 and TRBJ2-5; 11 bases fit TRBD1. CDR3 length: 16 residues. Trimming removed 3 bases from V and 4 bases from J; junction bases left unmatched: 8. Looked up from germline, CDR1 is SGDLS and CDR2 is YYNGEE.